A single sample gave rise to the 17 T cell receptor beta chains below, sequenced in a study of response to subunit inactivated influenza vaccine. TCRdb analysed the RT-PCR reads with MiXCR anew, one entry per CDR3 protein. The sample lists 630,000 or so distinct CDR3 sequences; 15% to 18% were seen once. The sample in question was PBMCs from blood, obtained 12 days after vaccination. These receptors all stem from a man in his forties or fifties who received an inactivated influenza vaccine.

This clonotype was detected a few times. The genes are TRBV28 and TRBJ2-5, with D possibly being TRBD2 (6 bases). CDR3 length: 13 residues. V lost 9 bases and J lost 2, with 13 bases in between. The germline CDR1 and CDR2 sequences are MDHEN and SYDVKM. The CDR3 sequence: CASRRGYQETQYF. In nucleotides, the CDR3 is TGTGCCAGTAGACGGGGGTATCAAGAGACCCAGTACTTC.

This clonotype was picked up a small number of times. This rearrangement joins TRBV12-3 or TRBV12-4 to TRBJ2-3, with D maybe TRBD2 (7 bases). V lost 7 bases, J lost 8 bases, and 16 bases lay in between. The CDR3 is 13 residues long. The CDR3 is CASTRGGHGTQYF. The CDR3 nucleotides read TGTGCCAGCACGAGGGGGGGGCACGGTACGCAGTATTTT.

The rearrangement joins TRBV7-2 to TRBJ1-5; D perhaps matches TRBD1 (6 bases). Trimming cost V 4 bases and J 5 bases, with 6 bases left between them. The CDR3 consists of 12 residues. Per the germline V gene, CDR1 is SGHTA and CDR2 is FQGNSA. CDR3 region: CASSYRDQPQHF. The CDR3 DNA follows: TGTGCCAGCAGCTACAGGGATCAGCCCCAGCATTTT.

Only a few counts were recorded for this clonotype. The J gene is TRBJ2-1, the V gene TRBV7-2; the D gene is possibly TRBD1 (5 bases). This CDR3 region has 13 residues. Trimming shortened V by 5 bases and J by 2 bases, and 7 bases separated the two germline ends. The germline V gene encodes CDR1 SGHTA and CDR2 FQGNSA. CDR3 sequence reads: CASSQDTYNEQFF. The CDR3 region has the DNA TGTGCCAGCAGCCAGGACACCTACAATGAGCAGTTCTTC. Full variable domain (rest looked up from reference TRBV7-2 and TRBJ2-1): GAGVSQSPSNKVTEKGKDVELRCDPISGHTALYWYRQSLGQGLEFLIYFQGNSAPDKSGLPSDRFSAERTGGSVSTLTIQRTQQEDSAVYLCASSQDTYNEQFFGPGTRLTVL.

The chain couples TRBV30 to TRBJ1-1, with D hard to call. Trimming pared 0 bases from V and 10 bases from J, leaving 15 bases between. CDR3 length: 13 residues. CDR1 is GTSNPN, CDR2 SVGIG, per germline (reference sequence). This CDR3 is CAWSVNSGAGAFF. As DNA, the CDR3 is TGTGCCTGGAGTGTAAATTCAGGCGCGGGAGCTTTCTTT.

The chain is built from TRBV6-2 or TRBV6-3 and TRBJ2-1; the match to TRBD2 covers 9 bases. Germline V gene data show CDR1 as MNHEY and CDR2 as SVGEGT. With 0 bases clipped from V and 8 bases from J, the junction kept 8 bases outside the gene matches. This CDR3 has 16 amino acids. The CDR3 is CASSYSNPSGKDEQFF. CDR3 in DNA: TGTGCCAGCAGTTACTCGAACCCTAGCGGGAAGGATGAGCAGTTCTTC.

The CDR3 loop is CASSQLYKLYNEQFF. The CDR3 bases are TGTGCCAGCAGCCAGCTTTATAAGCTCTACAATGAGCAGTTCTTC. The genes are TRBV7-6 and TRBJ2-1; D not certain. The germline gives CDR1 SGHVS, CDR2 FNYEAQ. The ends were cut back, 5 bases at V and 3 bases at J, with 14 bases in the middle. The length of the CDR3 is 15 residues. The full variable domain, with the rest looked up from reference TRBV7-6 and TRBJ2-1, is GAGVSQSPRYKVTKRGQDVALRCDPISGHVSLYWYRQALGQGPEFLTYFNYEAQQDKSGLPNDRFSAERPEGSISTLTIQRTEQRDSAMYRCASSQLYKLYNEQFFGPGTRLTVL.

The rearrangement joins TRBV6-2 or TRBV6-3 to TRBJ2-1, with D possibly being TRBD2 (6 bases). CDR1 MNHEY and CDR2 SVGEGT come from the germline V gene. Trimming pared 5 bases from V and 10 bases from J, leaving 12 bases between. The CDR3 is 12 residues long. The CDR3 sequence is CASSRVLAEQFF. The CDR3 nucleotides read TGTGCCAGCAGTCGGGTTCTAGCGGAGCAGTTCTTC.

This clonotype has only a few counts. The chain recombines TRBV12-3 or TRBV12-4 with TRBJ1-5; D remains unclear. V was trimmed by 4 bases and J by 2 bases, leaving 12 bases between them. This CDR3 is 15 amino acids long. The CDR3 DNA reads TGTGCCAGCAGTTGGGCCCATGGGGGCAATCAGCCCCAGCATTTT. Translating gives CASSWAHGGNQPQHF.

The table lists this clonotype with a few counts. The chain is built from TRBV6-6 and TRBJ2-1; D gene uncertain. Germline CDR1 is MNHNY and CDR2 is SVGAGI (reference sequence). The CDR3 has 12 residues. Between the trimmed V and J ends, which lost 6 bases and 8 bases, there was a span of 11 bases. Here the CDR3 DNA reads TGTGCCAGCAGGAAAGGTGTGGATGAGCAGTTCTTC. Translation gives CASRKGVDEQFF.

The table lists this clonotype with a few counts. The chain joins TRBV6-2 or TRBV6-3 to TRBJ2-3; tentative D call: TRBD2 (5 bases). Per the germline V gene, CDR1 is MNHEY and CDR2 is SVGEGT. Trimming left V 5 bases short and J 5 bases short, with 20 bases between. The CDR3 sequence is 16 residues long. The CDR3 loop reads CASSRGLGDTRDTQYF. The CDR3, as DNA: TGTGCCAGCAGTCGCGGACTGGGAGATACTAGAGATACGCAGTATTTT.

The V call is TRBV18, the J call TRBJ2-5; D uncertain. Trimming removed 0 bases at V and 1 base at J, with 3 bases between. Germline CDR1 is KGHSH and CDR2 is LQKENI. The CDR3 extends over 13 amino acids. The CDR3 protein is CASSPPFQETQYF. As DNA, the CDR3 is TGTGCCAGCTCACCACCGTTCCAAGAGACCCAGTACTTC.

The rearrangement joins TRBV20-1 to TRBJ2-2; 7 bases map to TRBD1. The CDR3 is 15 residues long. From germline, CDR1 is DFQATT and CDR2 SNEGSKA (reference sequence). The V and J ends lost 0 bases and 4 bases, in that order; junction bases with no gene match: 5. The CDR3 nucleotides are TGCAGTGCTAGAGATTTTTCAGGGGGCACCGGGGAGCTGTTTTTT. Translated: CSARDFSGGTGELFF.

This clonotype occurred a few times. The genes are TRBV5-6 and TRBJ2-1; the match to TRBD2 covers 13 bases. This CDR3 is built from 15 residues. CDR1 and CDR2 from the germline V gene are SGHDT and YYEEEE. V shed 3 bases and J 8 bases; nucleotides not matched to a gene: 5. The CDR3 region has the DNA TGTGCCAGCAGCTGGACTAGCGGGAGTCGGGATGAGCAGTTCTTC. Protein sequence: CASSWTSGSRDEQFF. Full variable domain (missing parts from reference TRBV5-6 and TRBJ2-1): DAGVTQSPTHLIKTRGQQVTLRCSPKSGHDTVSWYQQALGQGPQFIFQYYEEEERQRGNFPDRFSGHQFPNYSSELNVNALLLGDSALYLCASSWTSGSRDEQFFGPGTRLTVL.

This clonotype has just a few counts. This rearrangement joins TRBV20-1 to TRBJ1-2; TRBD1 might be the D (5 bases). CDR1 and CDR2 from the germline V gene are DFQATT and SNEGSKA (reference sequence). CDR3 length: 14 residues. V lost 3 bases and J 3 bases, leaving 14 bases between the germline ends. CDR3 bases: TGCAGTGCTAGGAATTGGGGGTCGGACTATGGCTACACCTTC. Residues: CSARNWGSDYGYTF.

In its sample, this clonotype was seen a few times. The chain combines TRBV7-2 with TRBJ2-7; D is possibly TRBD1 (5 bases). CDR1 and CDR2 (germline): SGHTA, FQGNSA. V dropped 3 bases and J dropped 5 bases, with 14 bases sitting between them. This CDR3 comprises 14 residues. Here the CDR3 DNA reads TGTGCCAGCAGCTTTTTTCAGGGCCCCAACGAGCAGTACTTC. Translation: CASSFFQGPNEQYF.

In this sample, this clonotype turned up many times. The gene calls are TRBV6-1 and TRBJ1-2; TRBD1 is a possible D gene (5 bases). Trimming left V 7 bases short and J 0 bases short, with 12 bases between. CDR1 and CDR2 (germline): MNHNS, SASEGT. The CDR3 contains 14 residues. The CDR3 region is CASTRLGANYGYTF. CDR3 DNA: TGTGCCAGCACCCGGTTGGGGGCTAACTATGGCTACACCTTC.